These 20 T cell receptor beta chains came from one sample sequenced in a study of blood T cell repertoires in COVID-19. The protocol was immunoSEQ multiplex PCR, while the TCRdb copy is restricted to in-frame clones and leaves out a portion. The data hold over 75,000 clones, with roughly 88% observed a single time. Sample: peripheral blood. The receptor set was obtained from a human donor in a cohort sampled during active COVID-19.

The rearrangement links TRBV19 to TRBJ2-7; D is perhaps TRBD2 (6 bases). V was cut by 2 bases and J by 3 bases, with 11 bases left in between. The germline CDR1 and CDR2 sequences are LNHDA and SQIVND (reference sequence). This CDR3 has 14 residues. CDR3 loop: CASSIPGVNYEQYF. CDR3 DNA: TGTGCCAGTAGTATACCGGGGGTAAACTACGAGCAGTACTTC.

This clone has a handful of counts. The chain joins TRBV6-5 to TRBJ2-1; TRBD2 is a possible D gene (6 bases). With 3 bases removed from V and 7 bases from J, the gap between germline ends came to 19 bases. The CDR3 runs to 16 residues. The germline V gene encodes CDR1 MNHEY and CDR2 SVGAGI. The CDR3 loop reads CASSYSRDSPSNEQFF. CDR3 DNA: TGTGCCAGCAGTTATTCCCGGGACTCCCCGTCGAATGAGCAGTTCTTC.

V is TRBV11-2 and J is TRBJ1-6, with 10 bases that match TRBD1. The CDR3 totals 17 residues. V was clipped by 5 bases and J by 1 base; unmatched bases: 5. Germline V CDR1 and CDR2: SGHAT, FQNNGV. As DNA, the CDR3 is TGTGCCAGCAGCACCCGACAGGGGGCGTCCTATAATTCACCCCTCCACTTT. Encoded protein: CASSTRQGASYNSPLHF. The whole variable domain, filled in from reference TRBV11-2 and TRBJ1-6, reads EAGVAQSPRYKIIEKRQSVAFWCNPISGHATLYWYQQILGQGPKLLIQFQNNGVVDDSQLPKDRFSAERLKGVDSTLKIQPAKLEDSAVYLCASSTRQGASYNSPLHFGNGTRLTVT.

The V gene is TRBV6-4, the J gene TRBJ2-7; a possible D gene is TRBD1 (5 bases). Germline values: CDR1 MRHNA, CDR2 SNTAGT. Trimming removed 7 bases from V and 4 bases from J, with 11 bases in between. The CDR3 is made up of 12 amino acids. The CDR3 loop reads CASNGRAYEQYF. The CDR3, as DNA: TGTGCCAGCAACGGCAGGGCTTACGAGCAGTACTTC.

The chain couples TRBV7-9 to TRBJ1-4; a weak D match, TRBD1 (5 bases). The CDR3 is 15 residues long. Germline loops: CDR1 SEHNR, CDR2 FQNEAQ (reference sequence). V lost 1 base and J 0 bases, leaving 6 bases between the germline ends. The CDR3 reads CASSLEGTTNEKLFF. The CDR3 DNA reads TGTGCCAGCAGCTTAGAGGGGACAACTAATGAAAAACTGTTTTTT.

This chain uses TRBV5-4 with TRBJ2-3; 13 nucleotides agree with TRBD2. Losses at the gene ends were 3 bases for V and 6 bases for J; bases not matched to a gene: 10. The CDR3 has 17 amino acids. The V gene's germline CDR1 is SGHNT and CDR2 YYREEE (reference sequence). For the CDR3, the DNA is TGTGCCAGCAGCTCATACGGACTAGCGGGGGCTGGGGATACGCAGTATTTT. It is translated as CASSSYGLAGAGDTQYF.

The chain combines TRBV6-1 with TRBJ2-7, with D unresolved. With 2 bases removed from V and 3 bases from J, the gap between germline ends came to 5 bases. CDR1 is MNHNS and CDR2 is SASEGT in the germline V gene. This CDR3 contains 12 residues. The CDR3 reads CASSERLYEQYF. The CDR3 DNA is TGTGCCAGCAGTGAAAGACTCTACGAGCAGTACTTC.

This clone has a single count. V is TRBV5-1 and J is TRBJ1-1, with D possibly matching TRBD1 (5 bases). The V end was cut by 5 bases, the J end by 7 bases, with 15 bases between. Germline V gene sequence: CDR1 SGHRS, CDR2 YFSETQ. CDR3 length equals 13 residues. CDR3 amino acids: CASSRPGGNEAFF. The CDR3 DNA reads as TGCGCCAGCAGTCGGCCCGGGGGAAATGAAGCTTTCTTT. The full variable domain, with the rest looked up from reference TRBV5-1 and TRBJ1-1, is KAGVTQTPRYLIKTRGQQVTLSCSPISGHRSVSWYQQTPGQGLQFLFEYFSETQRNKGNFPGRFSGRQFSNSRSEMNVSTLELGDSALYLCASSRPGGNEAFFGQGTRLTVV.

The rearrangement uses TRBV7-2 and TRBJ2-1, with TRBD2 matching 11 bases. CDR3 length: 16 residues. J lost 8 bases, V lost 4 bases, and 10 bases had no gene match. The germline V gene encodes CDR1 SGHTA and CDR2 FQGNSA. The CDR3 reads CASSWDSGGAFDEQFF. The DNA of the CDR3 is TGTGCCAGCAGCTGGGATAGCGGGGGGGCCTTCGATGAGCAGTTCTTC.

The chain is built from TRBV7-8 and TRBJ2-7; possibly TRBD1 for D (6 bases). The V end was cut by 1 base, the J end by 0 bases, with 10 bases between. Germline CDR1 SGHVS, CDR2 FQNEAQ. The CDR3 covers 15 residues. Here the CDR3 DNA reads TGTGCCAGCAGCTTAGGCCGGGACATCTCCTACGAGCAGTACTTC. This codes for CASSLGRDISYEQYF. Filled out from reference TRBV7-8 and TRBJ2-7, the complete variable domain reads GAGVSQSPRYKVAKRGQDVALRCDPISGHVSLFWYQQALGQGPEFLTYFQNEAQLDKSGLPSDRFFAERPEGSVSTLKIQRTQQEDSAVYLCASSLGRDISYEQYFGPGTRLTVT.

This chain links TRBV6-5 with TRBJ1-5; possibly TRBD1 for D (5 bases). CDR1 is MNHEY, CDR2 SVGAGI, per germline. The CDR3 is made up of 13 amino acids. The V gene lost 9 bases and the J gene lost 7 bases, with 16 bases spanning the gap. CDR3 nucleotide sequence: TGTGCCAGTGATTGGGGCGGTGGGCAGCCCCAGCATTTT. Amino acid sequence: CASDWGGGQPQHF.

The chain carries TRBV19 and TRBJ1-5; no firm D call. The germline gives CDR1 LNHDA, CDR2 SQIVND (reference sequence). The CDR3 is made up of 16 amino acids. Trimming left V 4 bases short and J 0 bases short, with 13 bases between. DNA of the CDR3: TGTGCCAGTAGTACCTTAGGCGGGTATAGCAATCAGCCCCAGCATTTT. Protein sequence: CASSTLGGYSNQPQHF.

The chain couples TRBV19 to TRBJ2-1, with no clear D. CDR1 is LNHDA, CDR2 SQIVND, per germline (reference sequence). The V and J ends lost 5 bases and 2 bases respectively, with 13 bases between them. The CDR3 runs to 15 residues. Here the CDR3 DNA reads TGTGCCAGTAGTGGATTCCTAGTTACCTACAATGAGCAGTTCTTC. This encodes CASSGFLVTYNEQFF.

V is TRBV27 and J is TRBJ2-1; D uncertain. The CDR3 covers 13 residues. V was trimmed by 6 bases and J by 3 bases, leaving 9 bases between them. The germline gives CDR1 MNHEY, CDR2 SMNVEV (reference sequence). The CDR3 DNA sequence: TGTGCCAGCAGGTTAGGCGGCTACAATGAGCAGTTCTTC. It yields the protein CASRLGGYNEQFF.

V is TRBV19 and J is TRBJ1-4, with D hard to call. The CDR3 loop spans 16 amino acids. Between the trimmed V and J ends, which lost 2 bases and 8 bases, there was a span of 18 bases. Per the germline V gene, CDR1 is LNHDA and CDR2 is SQIVND (reference sequence). DNA for the CDR3: TGTGCCAGTAGTATACTACCGGGCCTGGGAGGAGAAAAACTGTTTTTT. Translation: CASSILPGLGGEKLFF.

The V call is TRBV29-1, the J call TRBJ2-3; TRBD2 matches at 11 bases. This CDR3 has 16 amino acids. Germline CDR1 is SQVTM and CDR2 is ANQGSEA. V was clipped by 2 bases and J by 5 bases; unmatched bases: 9. The CDR3 nucleotides read TGCAGCGTTGAACCTATAGCGGGGGGGCCTGGAGATACGCAGTATTTT. It codes for CSVEPIAGGPGDTQYF.

This clone came up a few times. The chain employs TRBV10-3 and TRBJ2-2, with D possibly being TRBD1 (5 bases). The CDR3 is made up of 13 amino acids. CDR1 is ENHRY, CDR2 SYGVKD, per germline. Trimming removed 3 bases at V and 8 bases at J, with 10 bases between. The CDR3 spells CAISERGPGELFF. CDR3 nucleotides: TGTGCCATCAGTGAAAGGGGCCCGGGGGAGCTGTTTTTT.

V gene TRBV4-3 combines with J gene TRBJ2-7; 11 positions match TRBD1. Germline loops: CDR1 LGHNA, CDR2 YSLEER. V was clipped by 4 bases and J by 6 bases; unmatched bases: 11. This CDR3 has 16 residues. The CDR3 sequence: CASSPGIPGQGGEQYF. The CDR3, as DNA: TGCGCCAGCAGCCCTGGAATACCGGGACAGGGGGGCGAGCAGTACTTC.

The chain carries TRBV7-2 and TRBJ2-5; D unclear. Looked up from germline, CDR1 is SGHTA and CDR2 is FQGNSA. The V and J ends lost 1 base and 5 bases respectively, with 11 bases between them. The CDR3 runs 14 residues. CDR3 nucleotides: TGTGCCAGCAGCTTAGGTCCAAACCGGGAGACCCAGTACTTC. Its translation: CASSLGPNRETQYF.

The genes are TRBV3-1 (or the pseudogene TRBV3-2) and TRBJ2-7; 8 bases are shared with TRBD2. The CDR3 length is 18 residues. The germline CDR1 and CDR2 sequences are LGHDT and YNNKEL (reference sequence). Trimming cost V 2 bases and J 4 bases; bases outside gene matches: 16. This chain's CDR3 is CASSQFSGRVRPLYEQYF. The CDR3 coding sequence is TGTGCCAGCAGCCAATTTTCCGGGAGGGTTCGCCCCCTTTACGAGCAGTACTTC.